The TCR beta chain described here comes from a study of regulatory T cells in long-lasting Graves disease. Looking at the study overall: The criterion for persistent Graves' disease was over 5 years of antithyroid drugs with positive TSH receptor antibodies.

Construction of the TCR beta libraries employed iRepertoire HTBI primers in conjunction with Arm-PCR of CDR3 regions. TCRdb reprocessed the multiplex PCR reads via MiXCR and lists one record per CDR3 protein. The sample lists hundreds of thousands of distinct CDR3 sequences, roughly 21% occurring once. As for time point: persistent/refractory GD, antithyroid drugs over 5 years with positive TRAb. The TCR library was prepared using RNA isolated from PBMCs. Diagnoses of Graves' disease were made by American Thyroid Association guidelines. Roughly 10-milliliter peripheral blood samples went into EDTA tubes. The CDR3 is 12 residues long. Germline V gives CDR1 LNHDA, CDR2 SQIVND (reference sequence). V was pared by 3 bases and J by 11 bases, with 11 bases between. General study results and limits: Graves' patients with persistent disease showed TCR diversity lower than patients newly diagnosed.

This clonotype was recorded a few times. What it binds is unknown. The source is a female donor with Graves disease. Sample: peripheral blood mononuclear cells (PBMCs), taken when the disease was refractory, from a patient treated with antithyroid drugs. The gene calls are TRBV19 and TRBJ1-5, with unresolved D. The CDR3 protein is CASSIGIETQHF. CDR3 coding DNA: TGTGCCAGTAGTATTGGGATCGAGACCCAGCATTTT.